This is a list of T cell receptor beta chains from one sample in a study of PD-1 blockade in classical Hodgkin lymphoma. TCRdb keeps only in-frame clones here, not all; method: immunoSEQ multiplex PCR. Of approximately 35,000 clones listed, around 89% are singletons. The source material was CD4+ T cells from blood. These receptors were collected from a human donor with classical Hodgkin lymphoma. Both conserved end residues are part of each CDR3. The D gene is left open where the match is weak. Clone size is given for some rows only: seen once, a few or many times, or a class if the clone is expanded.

cdr3_aa: CASSRQGGIETQYF
v_call: TRBV25-1
d_call: TRBD1
clone_size: .
j_call: TRBJ2-5

cdr3_aa: CAIVGDEAGANVLTF
v_call: TRBV2
d_call: .
clone_size: .
j_call: TRBJ2-6

cdr3_aa: CAWSVNLGYEQYF
v_call: TRBV30
d_call: .
clone_size: .
j_call: TRBJ2-7

cdr3_aa: CASSPPGTASSEQYF
v_call: TRBV7-2
d_call: .
clone_size: .
j_call: TRBJ2-7

cdr3_aa: CASSLRAVGATEAFF
v_call: TRBV7-8
d_call: .
clone_size: .
j_call: TRBJ1-1

cdr3_aa: CASNRRGTEGEKLFF
v_call: TRBV6-1
d_call: .
clone_size: .
j_call: TRBJ1-4

cdr3_aa: CASRGTGSPYEQYF
v_call: TRBV2
d_call: TRBD1
clone_size: .
j_call: TRBJ2-7

cdr3_aa: CASSPSSALVAGNTIYF
v_call: TRBV4-2
d_call: .
clone_size: .
j_call: TRBJ1-3

cdr3_aa: CASRRGGSDEKLFF
v_call: TRBV7-2
d_call: .
clone_size: .
j_call: TRBJ1-4

cdr3_aa: CASSNDREDREQYF
v_call: TRBV19
d_call: TRBD1
clone_size: once
j_call: TRBJ2-7

cdr3_aa: CATKSRGPGQETQYF
v_call: TRBV10-3
d_call: .
clone_size: .
j_call: TRBJ2-5

cdr3_aa: CASSPQGAISGANVLTF
v_call: TRBV18
d_call: TRBD1
clone_size: once
j_call: TRBJ2-6

cdr3_aa: CASSLDGTGEVGETQYF
v_call: TRBV11-2
d_call: .
clone_size: .
j_call: TRBJ2-5

cdr3_aa: CATSRASGNTIYF
v_call: TRBV7-8
d_call: .
clone_size: .
j_call: TRBJ1-3

cdr3_aa: CASSYGVGWGETQYF
v_call: TRBV6-6
d_call: .
clone_size: .
j_call: TRBJ2-5

cdr3_aa: CASSPHPPASNTEAFF
v_call: TRBV18
d_call: .
clone_size: .
j_call: TRBJ1-1

cdr3_aa: CASSLIGGPEQYF
v_call: TRBV28
d_call: TRBD1
clone_size: .
j_call: TRBJ2-7

cdr3_aa: CSVTGDTYEQYF
v_call: TRBV29-1
d_call: TRBD1
clone_size: once
j_call: TRBJ2-7

cdr3_aa: CASSLEPGGYEQYF
v_call: TRBV7-2
d_call: TRBD1
clone_size: once
j_call: TRBJ2-7

cdr3_aa: CASISGASGGGELFF
v_call: TRBV5-1
d_call: TRBD2
clone_size: .
j_call: TRBJ2-2

cdr3_aa: CASTLGVQEVYGYTF
v_call: TRBV19
d_call: .
clone_size: .
j_call: TRBJ1-2

cdr3_aa: CASSTGQGTEAFF
v_call: TRBV19
d_call: TRBD1
clone_size: .
j_call: TRBJ1-1

cdr3_aa: CASSLPGTEAFF
v_call: TRBV18
d_call: .
clone_size: .
j_call: TRBJ1-1

cdr3_aa: CASSPHRGWAFF
v_call: TRBV6-1
d_call: TRBD1
clone_size: .
j_call: TRBJ1-1

cdr3_aa: CASSPETGVAYGYTF
v_call: TRBV5-6
d_call: TRBD1
clone_size: .
j_call: TRBJ1-2

cdr3_aa: CASSRGPTYEQYF
v_call: TRBV27
d_call: .
clone_size: .
j_call: TRBJ2-7

cdr3_aa: CASSETGHTEAFF
v_call: TRBV25-1
d_call: .
clone_size: few
j_call: TRBJ1-1

cdr3_aa: CASSQDLYNSPLHF
v_call: TRBV4-3
d_call: .
clone_size: .
j_call: TRBJ1-6

cdr3_aa: CATTPGTANTGELFF
v_call: TRBV15
d_call: TRBD1
clone_size: .
j_call: TRBJ2-2

cdr3_aa: CASSYKNTEAFF
v_call: TRBV6-5
d_call: .
clone_size: .
j_call: TRBJ1-1

cdr3_aa: CASSDAKLNTEAFF
v_call: TRBV6-4
d_call: .
clone_size: .
j_call: TRBJ1-1

cdr3_aa: CSVEDNGSATNEKLFF
v_call: TRBV29-1
d_call: .
clone_size: .
j_call: TRBJ1-4

cdr3_aa: CAWGQPLLYLNYGYTF
v_call: TRBV30
d_call: .
clone_size: .
j_call: TRBJ1-2

cdr3_aa: CASIKTGTGNTIYF
v_call: TRBV6-1
d_call: .
clone_size: .
j_call: TRBJ1-3

cdr3_aa: CASKGQGNTGELFF
v_call: TRBV27
d_call: TRBD1
clone_size: .
j_call: TRBJ2-2

cdr3_aa: CASSDRSSYNEQFF
v_call: TRBV27
d_call: .
clone_size: .
j_call: TRBJ2-1

cdr3_aa: CASGQSDGNYGYTF
v_call: TRBV5-1
d_call: .
clone_size: few
j_call: TRBJ1-2

cdr3_aa: CASRAGPDSPLHF
v_call: TRBV10-1
d_call: .
clone_size: .
j_call: TRBJ1-6

cdr3_aa: CASSPSGSRGWNNEQFF
v_call: TRBV4-2
d_call: .
clone_size: .
j_call: TRBJ2-1

cdr3_aa: CASSLQVNAEQYF
v_call: TRBV7-3
d_call: .
clone_size: .
j_call: TRBJ2-7

cdr3_aa: CASSPTDNAGNTIYF
v_call: TRBV7-8
d_call: .
clone_size: .
j_call: TRBJ1-3

cdr3_aa: CASSLEGNTEAFF
v_call: TRBV7-9
d_call: .
clone_size: .
j_call: TRBJ1-1

cdr3_aa: CAIGRNSNQPQHF
v_call: TRBV10-3
d_call: .
clone_size: .
j_call: TRBJ1-5

cdr3_aa: CASSRGTGGTYEQYF
v_call: TRBV7-2
d_call: TRBD1
clone_size: .
j_call: TRBJ2-7

cdr3_aa: CASSLGTGANTGELFF
v_call: TRBV11-3
d_call: TRBD1
clone_size: .
j_call: TRBJ2-2

cdr3_aa: CASNGQGRGQPQHF
v_call: TRBV6-1
d_call: TRBD1
clone_size: few
j_call: TRBJ1-5

cdr3_aa: CASRDREDGYTF
v_call: TRBV6-5
d_call: TRBD1
clone_size: .
j_call: TRBJ1-2

cdr3_aa: CASSQEAGNTEAFF
v_call: TRBV4-3
d_call: .
clone_size: .
j_call: TRBJ1-1

cdr3_aa: CASSDQATGTGYGYTF
v_call: TRBV6-1
d_call: TRBD1
clone_size: .
j_call: TRBJ1-2

cdr3_aa: CASSFGQLSSGNTIYF
v_call: TRBV7-8
d_call: .
clone_size: .
j_call: TRBJ1-3

cdr3_aa: CASSIDLALSSYEQYF
v_call: TRBV11-2
d_call: .
clone_size: .
j_call: TRBJ2-7

cdr3_aa: CASSWGQENTEAFF
v_call: TRBV5-4
d_call: TRBD1
clone_size: once
j_call: TRBJ1-1

cdr3_aa: CASSVSGPPFLGLFF
v_call: TRBV2
d_call: .
clone_size: .
j_call: TRBJ2-2

cdr3_aa: CASSVGPGVTHGYTF
v_call: TRBV9
d_call: .
clone_size: .
j_call: TRBJ1-2

cdr3_aa: CASSRKFYGYTF
v_call: TRBV2
d_call: .
clone_size: .
j_call: TRBJ1-2

cdr3_aa: CASSDWDTQYF
v_call: TRBV2
d_call: .
clone_size: .
j_call: TRBJ2-3

cdr3_aa: CAISMDNEQFF
v_call: TRBV10-3
d_call: .
clone_size: .
j_call: TRBJ2-1

cdr3_aa: CSVSWTGNTEAFF
v_call: TRBV29-1
d_call: TRBD1
clone_size: .
j_call: TRBJ1-1

cdr3_aa: CASSGGDRVGETQYF
v_call: TRBV6-1
d_call: TRBD1
clone_size: .
j_call: TRBJ2-5